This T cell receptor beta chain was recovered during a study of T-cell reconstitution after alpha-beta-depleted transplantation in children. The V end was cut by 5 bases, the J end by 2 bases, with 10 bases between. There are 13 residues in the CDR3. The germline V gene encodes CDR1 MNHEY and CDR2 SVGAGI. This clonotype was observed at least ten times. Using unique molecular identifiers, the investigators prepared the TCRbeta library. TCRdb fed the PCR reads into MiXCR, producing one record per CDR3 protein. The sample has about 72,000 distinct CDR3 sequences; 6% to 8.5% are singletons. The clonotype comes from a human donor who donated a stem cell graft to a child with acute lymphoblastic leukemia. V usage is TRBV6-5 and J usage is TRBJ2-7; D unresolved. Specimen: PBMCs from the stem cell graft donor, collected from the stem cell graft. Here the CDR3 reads CASSQRRPYEQYF. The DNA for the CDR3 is TGTGCCAGCAGTCAGCGTCGCCCCTACGAGCAGTACTTC.